The subject of this entry is one T cell receptor beta chain. Its target is not known. This sample was taken from a study of naive and memory T cell subsets. Two oligonucleotides, mixed equimolar, formed the beta constant-region primer covering TRBC1 and TRBC2. TCRdb itself ran the UMI-ligation and nested PCR reads through MiXCR, one entry per CDR3 protein. The sample has around 160,000 distinct CDR3 sequences, about 18% seen once. Findings and limits, study-wide: Possibly reflecting memory cells re-expressing CD45RA, a few larger clonotypes occurred in naive repertoires, especially CD8.

CDR1 and CDR2 (germline): SNHLY, FYNNEI. The CDR3 runs 13 residues. J lost 7 bases, V lost 9 bases, and 8 bases had no gene match. The clonotype originates from a human donor in good health. The chain is built from TRBV2 and TRBJ1-1, with 10 bases lining up with TRBD1. Sequenced: naive CD4+ T cells from blood. The CDR3 protein is CARDSGTGDEAFF. The CDR3 region has the DNA TGTGCCAGAGACTCCGGGACAGGGGATGAAGCTTTCTTT.